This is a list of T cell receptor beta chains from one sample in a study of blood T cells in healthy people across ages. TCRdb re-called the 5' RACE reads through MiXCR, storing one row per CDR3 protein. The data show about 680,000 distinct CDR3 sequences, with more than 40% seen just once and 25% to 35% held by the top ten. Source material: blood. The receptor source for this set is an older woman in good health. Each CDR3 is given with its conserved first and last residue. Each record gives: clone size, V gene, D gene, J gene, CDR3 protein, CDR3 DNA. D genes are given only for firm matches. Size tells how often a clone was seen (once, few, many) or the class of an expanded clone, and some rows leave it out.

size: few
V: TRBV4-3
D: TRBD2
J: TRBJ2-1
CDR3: CASSPPVASGRGNEQFF
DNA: TGCGCCAGCAGCCCCCCCGTGGCTAGCGGGAGGGGTAATGAGCAGTTCTTC

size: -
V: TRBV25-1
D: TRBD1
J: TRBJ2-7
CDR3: CASSGPGTGGYEQYF
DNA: TGTGCCAGCAGTGGCCCTGGGACAGGGGGGTACGAGCAGTACTTC

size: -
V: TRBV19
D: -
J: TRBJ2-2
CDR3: CASSQLDRNTGELFF
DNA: TGTGCCAGTAGTCAATTGGACAGGAACACCGGGGAGCTGTTTTTT

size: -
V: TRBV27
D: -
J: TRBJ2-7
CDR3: CASSVVGIGYEQYF
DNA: TGTGCCAGCAGTGTAGTGGGAATCGGCTACGAGCAGTACTTC

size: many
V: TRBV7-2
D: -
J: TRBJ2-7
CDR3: CASSLGDGTYEQYF
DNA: TGTGCCAGCAGCTTAGGGGACGGTACCTACGAGCAGTACTTC

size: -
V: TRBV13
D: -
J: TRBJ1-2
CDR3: CASSLAGLGGYTF
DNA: TGTGCCAGCAGCTTAGCAGGGTTGGGAGGCTACACCTTC

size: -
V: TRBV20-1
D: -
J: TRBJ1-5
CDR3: CSAKMITGGTNQPQHF
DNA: TGCAGTGCTAAAATGATAACGGGGGGGACGAATCAGCCCCAGCATTTT

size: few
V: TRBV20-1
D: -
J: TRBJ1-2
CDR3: CSAPLGPSGYTF
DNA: TGCAGTGCTCCCCTCGGGCCGTCTGGCTACACCTTC

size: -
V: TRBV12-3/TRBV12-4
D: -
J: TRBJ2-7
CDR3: CASSFGLGYEQYF
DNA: TGTGCCAGCAGTTTTGGCCTGGGCTACGAGCAGTACTTC

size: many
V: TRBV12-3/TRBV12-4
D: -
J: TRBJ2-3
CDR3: CASSFGQLRTDTQYF
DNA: TGTGCCAGCAGTTTCGGACAGTTGCGCACAGATACGCAGTATTTT

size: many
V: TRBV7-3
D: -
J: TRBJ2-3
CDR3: CASSPDPAQNTQYF
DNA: TGTGCCAGCAGCCCGGACCCGGCTCAGAATACGCAGTATTTT

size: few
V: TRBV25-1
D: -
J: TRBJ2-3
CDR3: CASSAALASTDTQYF
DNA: TGTGCCAGCAGCGCCGCACTAGCCAGCACAGATACGCAGTATTTT

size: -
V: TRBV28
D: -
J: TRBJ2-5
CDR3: CASSPTTGETQYF
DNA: TGTGCCAGCAGCCCCACTACCGGGGAGACCCAGTACTTC

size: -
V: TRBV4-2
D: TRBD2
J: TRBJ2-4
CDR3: CASSQGSGGVGEQYF
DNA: TGTGCCAGCAGCCAGGGTAGCGGGGGAGTGGGGGAGCAGTACTTC

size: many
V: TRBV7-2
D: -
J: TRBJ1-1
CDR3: CASSFGVSNTEAFF
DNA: TGTGCCAGCAGCTTCGGGGTCTCGAACACTGAAGCTTTCTTT

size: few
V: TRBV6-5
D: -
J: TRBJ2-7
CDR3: CASGPRDVFYEQYF
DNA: TGTGCCAGCGGCCCCCGCGACGTCTTCTACGAGCAGTACTTC

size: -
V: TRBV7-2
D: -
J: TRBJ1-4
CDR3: CASSLAPASMEKLFF
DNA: TGTGCCAGCAGCTTAGCGCCAGCCTCAATGGAAAAACTGTTTTTT

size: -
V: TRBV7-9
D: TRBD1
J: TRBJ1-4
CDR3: CASSETGLGEKLFF
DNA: TGTGCCAGCAGCGAGACAGGGCTTGGGGAAAAACTGTTTTTT

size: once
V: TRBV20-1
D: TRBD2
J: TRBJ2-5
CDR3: CSARTSGDEQYF
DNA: TGCAGTGCCAGGACTAGCGGGGATGAGCAGTACTTC

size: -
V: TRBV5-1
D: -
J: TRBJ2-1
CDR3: CASSSGSSDEQFF
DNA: TGCGCCAGCAGCTCCGGGAGTAGCGATGAGCAGTTCTTC